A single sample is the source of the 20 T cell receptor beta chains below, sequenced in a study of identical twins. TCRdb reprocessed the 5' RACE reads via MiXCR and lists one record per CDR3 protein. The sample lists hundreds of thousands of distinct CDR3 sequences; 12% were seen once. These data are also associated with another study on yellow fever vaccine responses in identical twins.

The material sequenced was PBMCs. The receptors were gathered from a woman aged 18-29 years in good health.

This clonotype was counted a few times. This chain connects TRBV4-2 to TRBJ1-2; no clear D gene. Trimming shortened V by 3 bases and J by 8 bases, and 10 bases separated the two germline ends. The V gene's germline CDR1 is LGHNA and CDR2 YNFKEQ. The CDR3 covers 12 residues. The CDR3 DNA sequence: TGTGCCAGCAGCCACGATTCCCCGGGCTACACCTTC. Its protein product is CASSHDSPGYTF.

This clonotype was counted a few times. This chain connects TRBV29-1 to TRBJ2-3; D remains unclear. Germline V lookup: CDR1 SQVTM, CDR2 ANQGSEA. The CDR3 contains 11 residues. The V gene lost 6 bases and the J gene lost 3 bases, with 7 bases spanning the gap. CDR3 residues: CSVIRTDTQYF. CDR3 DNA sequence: TGCAGCGTAATACGGACAGATACGCAGTATTTT.

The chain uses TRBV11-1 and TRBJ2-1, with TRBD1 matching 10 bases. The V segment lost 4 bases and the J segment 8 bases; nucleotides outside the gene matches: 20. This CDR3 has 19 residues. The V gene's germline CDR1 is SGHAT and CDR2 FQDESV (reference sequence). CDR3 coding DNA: TGTGCCAGCAGCTCGATCTCGGGACAGGGGATCGGGATCGGGTATGAGCAGTTCTTC. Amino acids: CASSSISGQGIGIGYEQFF.

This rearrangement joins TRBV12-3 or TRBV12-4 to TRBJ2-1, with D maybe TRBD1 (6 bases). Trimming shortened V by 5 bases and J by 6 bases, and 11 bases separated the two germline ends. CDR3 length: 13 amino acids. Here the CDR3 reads CASSPTGTNEQFF. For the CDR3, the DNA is TGTGCCAGCAGTCCAACAGGGACCAATGAGCAGTTCTTC.

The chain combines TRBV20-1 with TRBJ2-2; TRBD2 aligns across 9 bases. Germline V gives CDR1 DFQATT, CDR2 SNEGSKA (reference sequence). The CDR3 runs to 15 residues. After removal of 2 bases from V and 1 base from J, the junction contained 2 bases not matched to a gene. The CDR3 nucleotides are TGCAGTGCTAGAAGCGGGGGGCGGAACACCGGGGAGCTGTTTTTT. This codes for CSARSGGRNTGELFF.

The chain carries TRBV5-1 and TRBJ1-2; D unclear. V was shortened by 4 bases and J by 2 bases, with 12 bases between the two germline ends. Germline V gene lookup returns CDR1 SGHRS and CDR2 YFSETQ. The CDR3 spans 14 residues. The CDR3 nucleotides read TGCGCCAGCAGCCCCTCGACCGCCAACTATGGCTACACCTTC. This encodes CASSPSTANYGYTF.

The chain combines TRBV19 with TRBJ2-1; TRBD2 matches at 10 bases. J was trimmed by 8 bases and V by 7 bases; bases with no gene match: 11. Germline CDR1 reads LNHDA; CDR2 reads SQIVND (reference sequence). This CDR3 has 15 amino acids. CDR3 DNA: TGTGCCAGTAACCCGGGGGCGCTAGCGGGGGATGAGCAGTTCTTC. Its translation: CASNPGALAGDEQFF.

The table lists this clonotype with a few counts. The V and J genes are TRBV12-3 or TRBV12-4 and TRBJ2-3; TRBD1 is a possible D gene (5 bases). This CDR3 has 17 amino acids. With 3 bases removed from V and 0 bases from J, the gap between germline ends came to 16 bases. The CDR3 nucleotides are TGTGCCAGCAGTTTCACTTGGGGCCTTGCTAGCACAGATACGCAGTATTTT. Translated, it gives CASSFTWGLASTDTQYF.

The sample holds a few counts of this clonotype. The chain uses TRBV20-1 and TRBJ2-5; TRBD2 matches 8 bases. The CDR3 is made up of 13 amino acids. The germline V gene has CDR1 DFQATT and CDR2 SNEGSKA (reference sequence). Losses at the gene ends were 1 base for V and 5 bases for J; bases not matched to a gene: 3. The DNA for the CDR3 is TGCAGTGCTAGAGGCGGGGGGATGGAGACCCAGTACTTC. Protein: CSARGGGMETQYF.

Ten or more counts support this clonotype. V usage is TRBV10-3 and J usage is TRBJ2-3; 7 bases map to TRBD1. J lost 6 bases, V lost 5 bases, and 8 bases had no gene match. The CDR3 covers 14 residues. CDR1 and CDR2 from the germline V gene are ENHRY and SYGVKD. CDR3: CAISHGQARDTQYF. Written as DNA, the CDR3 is TGTGCCATCAGTCATGGACAGGCCCGGGATACGCAGTATTTT.

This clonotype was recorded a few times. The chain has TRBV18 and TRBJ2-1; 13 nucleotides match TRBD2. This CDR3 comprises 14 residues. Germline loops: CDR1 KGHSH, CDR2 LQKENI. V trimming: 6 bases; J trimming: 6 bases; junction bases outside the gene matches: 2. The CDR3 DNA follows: TGTGCCAGCTCCGGACTAGCGGGGGCCAATGAGCAGTTCTTC. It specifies CASSGLAGANEQFF.

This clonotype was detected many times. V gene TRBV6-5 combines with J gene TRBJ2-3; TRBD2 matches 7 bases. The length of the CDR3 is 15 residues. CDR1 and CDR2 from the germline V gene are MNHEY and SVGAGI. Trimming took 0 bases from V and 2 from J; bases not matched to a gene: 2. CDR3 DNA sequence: TGTGCCAGCAGTTACTCCGGGACTATCACAGATACGCAGTATTTT. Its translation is CASSYSGTITDTQYF.

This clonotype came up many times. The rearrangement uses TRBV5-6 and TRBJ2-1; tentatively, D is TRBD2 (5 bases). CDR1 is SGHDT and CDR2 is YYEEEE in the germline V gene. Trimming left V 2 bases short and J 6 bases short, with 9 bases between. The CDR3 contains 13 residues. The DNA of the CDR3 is TGTGCCAGCAGCTTAAAAGGGAGCAATGAGCAGTTCTTC. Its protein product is CASSLKGSNEQFF.

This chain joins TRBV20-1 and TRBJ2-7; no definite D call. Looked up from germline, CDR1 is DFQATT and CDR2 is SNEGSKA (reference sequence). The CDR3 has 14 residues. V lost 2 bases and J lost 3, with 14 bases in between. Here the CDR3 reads CSARQSSPGYEQYF. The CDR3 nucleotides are TGCAGTGCTAGACAGTCGAGCCCAGGCTACGAGCAGTACTTC.

CDR3 coding DNA: TGCAGTGCCGGGAGGGCAGGGGGGTCCTATAATTCACCCCTCCACTTT. Its protein is CSAGRAGGSYNSPLHF. This chain connects TRBV20-1 to TRBJ1-6; 7 nucleotides match TRBD1. The V gene's germline CDR1 is DFQATT and CDR2 SNEGSKA (reference sequence). The trim removed 6 bases at V and 1 base at J, leaving 9 bases unmatched. There are 16 residues in the CDR3.

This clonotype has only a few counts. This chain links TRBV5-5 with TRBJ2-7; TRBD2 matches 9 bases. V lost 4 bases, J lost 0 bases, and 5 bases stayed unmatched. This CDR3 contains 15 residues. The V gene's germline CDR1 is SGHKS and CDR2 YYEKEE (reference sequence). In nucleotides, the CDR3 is TGTGCCAGCAGCGAACTTAGCGGGAGCTCCTACGAGCAGTACTTC. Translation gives CASSELSGSSYEQYF.

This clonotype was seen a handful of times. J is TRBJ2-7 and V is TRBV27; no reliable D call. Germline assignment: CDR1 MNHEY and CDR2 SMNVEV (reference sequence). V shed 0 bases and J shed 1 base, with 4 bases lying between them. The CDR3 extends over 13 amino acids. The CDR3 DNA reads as TGTGCCAGCAGTTTATCGTGGTCCTACGAGCAGTACTTC. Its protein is CASSLSWSYEQYF.

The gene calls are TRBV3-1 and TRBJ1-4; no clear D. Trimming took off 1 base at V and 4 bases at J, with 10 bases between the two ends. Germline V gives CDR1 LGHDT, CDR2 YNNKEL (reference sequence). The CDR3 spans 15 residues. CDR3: CASSQGNIFNEKLFF. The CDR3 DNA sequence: TGTGCCAGCAGCCAAGGAAATATATTTAATGAAAAACTGTTTTTT.

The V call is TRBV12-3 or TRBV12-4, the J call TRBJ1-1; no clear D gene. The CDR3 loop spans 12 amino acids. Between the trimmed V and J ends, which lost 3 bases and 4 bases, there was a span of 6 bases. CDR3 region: CASSFESTEAFF. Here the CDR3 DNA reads TGTGCCAGCAGTTTTGAATCCACTGAAGCTTTCTTT.

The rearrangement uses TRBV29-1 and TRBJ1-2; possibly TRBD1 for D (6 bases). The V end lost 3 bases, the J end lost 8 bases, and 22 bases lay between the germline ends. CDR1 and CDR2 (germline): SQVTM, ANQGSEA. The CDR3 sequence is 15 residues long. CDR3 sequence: CSVDILGGGRYGYTF. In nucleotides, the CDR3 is TGCAGCGTTGATATCCTGGGGGGCGGAAGATACGGCTACACCTTC.